These 10 T cell receptor beta chains were sequenced from one sample in a study of blood T cells in healthy people across ages. Sample-barcoded 5' priming and a J-beta primer mix drove a second PCR of roughly 7 to 11 cycles. Via MiXCR, TCRdb re-called the 5' RACE reads, giving one row per CDR3 protein. The sample yields 630,000 or so distinct CDR3 sequences, 32% seen once. Specimen: blood. These receptors all come from a woman of 80 years or more in good health.

In this sample, this clonotype turned up many times. The chain carries TRBV6-1 and TRBJ1-2, with unresolved D. Trimming removed 6 bases at V and 8 bases at J, with 10 bases between. Germline V gene sequence: CDR1 MNHNS, CDR2 SASEGT. The length of the CDR3 is 11 residues. CDR3 nucleotides: TGTGCCAGCAGCTGGGGAACCGGCTACACCTTC. Its protein is CASSWGTGYTF.

This clonotype has at least ten counts. The DNA for the CDR3 is TGTGCCAGCAGCCGACCTGGGGGGGGCGGTGAGCAGTTCTTC. This encodes CASSRPGGGGEQFF. V and J are TRBV7-2 and TRBJ2-1; D possibly corresponds to TRBD2 (7 bases). V dropped 5 bases and J dropped 9 bases, with 17 bases sitting between them. CDR3 size: 14 residues. From germline, CDR1 is SGHTA and CDR2 FQGNSA.

This clonotype has just one count. The gene calls are TRBV6-2 or TRBV6-3 and TRBJ2-5, with D hard to call. V lost 2 bases and J 11 bases, leaving 12 bases between the germline ends. This CDR3 spans 12 amino acids. Germline V CDR1 and CDR2: MNHEY, SVGEGT. CDR3: CASSYPQAAQYF. The CDR3 coding sequence is TGTGCCAGCAGTTACCCGCAAGCCGCACAGTACTTC.

At least ten counts were recorded for this clonotype. The chain carries TRBV7-2 and TRBJ1-2; possible D gene TRBD1, 5 bases. The CDR3 is 14 residues long. Deletions cut 4 bases from V and 8 bases from J, with 17 bases between. Germline CDR1 reads SGHTA; CDR2 reads FQGNSA. CDR3 DNA sequence: TGTGCCAGCAGCTCAAGGGGCAGGGCCGGGGGCTACACCTTC. Its translation: CASSSRGRAGGYTF.

The rearrangement joins TRBV15 to TRBJ2-5; either TRBD1 or TRBD2 may fit D (6 bases each). CDR3 size: 17 residues. Trimming cost V 2 bases and J 4 bases, with 20 bases left between them. CDR1 and CDR2 (germline): LNHNV, YYDKDF (reference sequence). This CDR3 reads CATSRRVGGGRGETQYF. The CDR3 region has the DNA TGTGCCACCAGCAGACGGGTAGGAGGGGGGCGTGGAGAGACCCAGTACTTC.

This clonotype was seen a single time. V gene TRBV2 combines with J gene TRBJ2-3, with TRBD2 as a possible D gene (5 bases). The CDR3 has 14 residues. The V end lost 4 bases, the J end lost 0 bases, and 8 bases lay between the germline ends. CDR1 and CDR2 from the germline V gene are SNHLY and FYNNEI. The CDR3 nucleotides read TGTGCCAGCAGTGTAAAGCGGAGCACAGATACGCAGTATTTT. Residues: CASSVKRSTDTQYF.

Details on this clonotype: A read error is possible here, since a much larger clone lies one base away. The DNA for the CDR3 is TGTGCCAGCAGTGAAGCGGTGCCCCCTTACGGGCAGTACTTC. Amino acid sequence: CASSEAVPPYGQYF. The chain combines TRBV2 with TRBJ2-7; unclear D gene. Germline CDR1 and CDR2: SNHLY and FYNNEI. The CDR3 consists of 14 residues.

V usage is TRBV5-4 and J usage is TRBJ2-5; no reliable D call. The CDR3 totals 14 residues. Germline assignment: CDR1 SGHNT and CDR2 YYREEE (reference sequence). Trimming pared 4 bases from V and 11 bases from J, leaving 21 bases between. DNA for the CDR3: TGTGCCAGCAGCGATAAACGGGTTGGCAATGAGCAGTACTTC. This gives the protein CASSDKRVGNEQYF.

This clonotype appeared many times. The rearrangement links TRBV28 to TRBJ1-2; TRBD1 aligns across 7 bases. This CDR3 is built from 15 residues. Losses at the gene ends were 4 bases for V and 5 bases for J; bases not matched to a gene: 10. Germline V gene lookup returns CDR1 MDHEN and CDR2 SYDVKM. CDR3 nucleotide sequence: TGTGCCAGCAGTTCTGGGACAGCGGACAATTATGGCTACACCTTC. Protein sequence: CASSSGTADNYGYTF.

To note about this clonotype: Possible read error: a much larger clone is one base away. The chain joins TRBV5-5 to TRBJ1-2; a weak D match, TRBD1 (5 bases). CDR3 length: 15 amino acids. Germline assignment: CDR1 SGHKS and CDR2 YYEKEE (reference sequence). Between the trimmed V and J ends, which lost 0 bases and 4 bases, there was a span of 13 bases. CDR3 bases: TGTGCCAGCAGCTTGGACGTCACCGGGGGCTATGGCTACACCTTC. This sequence encodes CASSLDVTGGYGYTF.